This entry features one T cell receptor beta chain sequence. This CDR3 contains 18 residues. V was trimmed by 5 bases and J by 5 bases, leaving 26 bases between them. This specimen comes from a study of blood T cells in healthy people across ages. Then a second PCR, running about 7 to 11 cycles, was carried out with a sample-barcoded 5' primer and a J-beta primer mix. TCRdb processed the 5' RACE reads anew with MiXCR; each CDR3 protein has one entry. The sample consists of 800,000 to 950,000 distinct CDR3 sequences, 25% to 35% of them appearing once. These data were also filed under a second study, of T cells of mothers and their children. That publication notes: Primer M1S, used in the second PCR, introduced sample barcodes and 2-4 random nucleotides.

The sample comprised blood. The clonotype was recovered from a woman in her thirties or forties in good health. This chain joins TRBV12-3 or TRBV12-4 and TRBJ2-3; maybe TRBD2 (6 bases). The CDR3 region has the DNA TGTGCCAGCAGTCCAAGGGTCGGGGTCGGGGGTAAGAAAGATACGCAGTATTTT. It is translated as CASSPRVGVGGKKDTQYF.